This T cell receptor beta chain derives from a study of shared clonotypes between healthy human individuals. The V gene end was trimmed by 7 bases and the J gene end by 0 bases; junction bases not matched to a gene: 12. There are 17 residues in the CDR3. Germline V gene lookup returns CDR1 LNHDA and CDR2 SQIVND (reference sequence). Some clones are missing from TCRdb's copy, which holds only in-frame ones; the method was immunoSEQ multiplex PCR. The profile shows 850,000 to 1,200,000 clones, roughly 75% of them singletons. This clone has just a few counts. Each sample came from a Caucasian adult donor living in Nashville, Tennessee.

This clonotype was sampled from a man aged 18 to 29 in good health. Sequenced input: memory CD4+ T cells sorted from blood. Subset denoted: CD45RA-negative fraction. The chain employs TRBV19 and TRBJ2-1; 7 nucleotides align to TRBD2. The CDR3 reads CASKSSGRESSYNEQFF. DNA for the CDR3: TGTGCCAGTAAATCTAGCGGCAGGGAGAGCTCCTACAATGAGCAGTTCTTC.